Presented here are 5 T cell receptor beta chains from one specimen sequenced in a study of cytomegalovirus exposure and HLA in healthy donors. TCRdb's copy holds only in-frame clones and misses some; the assay was immunoSEQ multiplex PCR. The data contain roughly 100,000 clones, approximately 90% of them singletons. The sequencing sample was made of PBMCs. Every receptor here comes from a woman between 18 and 29 years old in good health and CMV-seropositive.

The chain uses TRBV7-6 and TRBJ2-5, with TRBD2 as a possible D gene (6 bases). Germline V gene lookup returns CDR1 SGHVS and CDR2 FNYEAQ. Trimming took 5 bases from V and 6 from J, leaving 16 bases between them. The CDR3 contains 14 residues. The CDR3 sequence is CASSVRGGGKTQYF. CDR3 DNA sequence: TGTGCCAGCAGCGTACGGGGAGGAGGAAAGACCCAGTACTTC.

V usage is TRBV28 and J usage is TRBJ2-3; TRBD2 matches 11 bases. Germline V CDR1 and CDR2: MDHEN, SYDVKM. This CDR3 is built from 16 residues. The ends lost 6 bases at V and 1 base at J; junction bases unmatched: 6. CDR3 loop: CASRPSLAGGTDTQYF. CDR3 bases: TGTGCCAGCAGGCCCTCACTAGCGGGGGGCACAGATACGCAGTATTTT.

The chain links TRBV10-2 to TRBJ2-3, with no clear D. This CDR3 region has 13 residues. Trimming left V 2 bases short and J 6 bases short, with 9 bases between. The V gene's germline CDR1 is WSHSY and CDR2 SAAADI. CDR3 DNA sequence: TGCGCCAGCAGTGAGCCATCCCCCGATACGCAGTATTTT. This gives the protein CASSEPSPDTQYF.

The V gene is TRBV2, the J gene TRBJ2-7, with 9 bases fitting TRBD2. The V and J ends lost 8 bases and 3 bases, in that order; junction bases with no gene match: 17. This CDR3 is built from 17 residues. The germline CDR1 and CDR2 sequences are SNHLY and FYNNEI. As DNA, the CDR3 is TGTGCCAGCCAGAACACGGGCGGGGGGGCGATGAGCTACGAGCAGTACTTC. Translation: CASQNTGGGAMSYEQYF.

The chain couples TRBV28 to TRBJ1-2; possibly TRBD1 for D (5 bases). The V end was cut by 5 bases, the J end by 7 bases, with 20 bases between. The length of the CDR3 is 15 residues. CDR1 is MDHEN, CDR2 SYDVKM, per germline. CDR3: CASSKGGGVYGGYTF. The CDR3 bases are TGTGCCAGCAGTAAGGGCGGGGGGGTCTACGGTGGCTACACCTTC.